Each of the 22 T cell receptor beta chains below was sequenced from the same sample in a study of shared clonotypes between healthy human individuals. Positive CCR7 selection of CD45RO-negative cells yielded the naive CD8 cells, and terminally differentiated effector memory CD45RA+ cells were excluded. Clones were read by immunoSEQ multiplex PCR, and TCRdb kept only the in-frame ones, dropping some. Among fewer than 1 million clones listed, roughly 96% were seen once. Input material: naive CD8+ T cells sorted from blood. Receptors were obtained from a man aged 30 to 45 in good health.

This sequence joins TRBV4-3 and TRBJ2-7; the match to TRBD2 covers 8 bases. This CDR3 is built from 16 residues. The junction had 10 bases not matched to a gene; V was cut back by 0 bases and J by 6 bases. From germline, CDR1 is LGHNA and CDR2 YSLEER. The CDR3 coding sequence is TGCGCCAGCAGCCAAGAAGATAGGCGGGAGGCCGTCGAGCAGTACTTC. This sequence encodes CASSQEDRREAVEQYF.

Only one count was recorded for this clone. The chain recombines TRBV7-9 with TRBJ1-5, with D tentatively TRBD1 (5 bases). V gave up 5 bases and J gave up 4 bases, with 18 bases separating them. The length of the CDR3 is 16 residues. Germline V CDR1 and CDR2: SEHNR, FQNEAQ (reference sequence). The CDR3 nucleotides are TGTGCCAGCAGCACTACCCGGGGAGGGGAGAATCAGCCCCAGCATTTT. Protein product: CASSTTRGGENQPQHF.

The gene calls are TRBV13 and TRBJ1-3; D is undetermined. The CDR3 contains 14 residues. Trimming shortened V by 4 bases and J by 0 bases, and 7 bases separated the two germline ends. CDR1 PRHDT and CDR2 FYEKMQ come from the germline V gene (reference sequence). CDR3 loop: CASSSGDSGNTIYF. CDR3 nucleotides: TGTGCCAGCAGCTCAGGCGACTCTGGAAACACCATATATTTT.

The genes are TRBV7-9 and TRBJ1-2; D is possibly TRBD1 (6 bases). V lost 4 bases to trimming and J lost 1 base, with 16 bases between them. From germline, CDR1 is SEHNR and CDR2 FQNEAQ (reference sequence). The CDR3 contains 16 residues. CDR3 coding DNA: TGTGCCAGCAGCTCCCCCACAGGGAGGAATAACTATGGCTACACCTTC. It codes for CASSSPTGRNNYGYTF.

CDR3 sequence reads: CASTAPGTEQFF. The CDR3 DNA reads TGTGCCAGCACCGCGCCTGGGACTGAGCAGTTCTTC. The V gene is TRBV5-6, the J gene TRBJ2-1; D is possibly TRBD1 or TRBD2 (5 bases each). CDR3 length equals 12 residues. V lost 6 bases and J lost 9, with 13 bases in between. Germline CDR1 reads SGHDT; CDR2 reads YYEEEE.

The V call is TRBV10-3, the J call TRBJ2-7, with D uncertain. The V gene lost 2 bases and the J gene lost 5 bases, with 13 bases spanning the gap. This CDR3 is 14 amino acids long. Germline V gives CDR1 ENHRY, CDR2 SYGVKD. Written as DNA, the CDR3 is TGTGCCATCAGTGAGACTACCCCAAGGGACGAGCAGTACTTC. Its protein product is CAISETTPRDEQYF.

The chain employs TRBV5-1 and TRBJ2-7; 10 nucleotides line up with TRBD2. Trimming removed 4 bases from V and 0 bases from J; junction bases left unmatched: 13. The germline V gene encodes CDR1 SGHRS and CDR2 YFSETQ. The CDR3 spans 18 residues. CDR3 nucleotide sequence: TGCGCCAGCAGCCCAAAACCCAAACTAGCGGGATACTCCTACGAGCAGTACTTC. Translating gives CASSPKPKLAGYSYEQYF.

The V gene is TRBV5-8, the J gene TRBJ2-3; D might be TRBD1 (9 bases). Per germline, CDR1 SGHTS and CDR2 YDEGEE. V was trimmed by 10 bases and J by 6 bases, leaving 33 bases between them. The CDR3 runs to 18 residues. The CDR3 nucleotides are TGTGCCGGCAACAGGGGGCAGGGAGCGGGAGCAGCACAGGATACGCAGTATTTT. Its translation: CAGNRGQGAGAAQDTQYF.

This chain joins TRBV29-1 and TRBJ2-6; 8 nucleotides line up with TRBD1. The trim removed 5 bases at V and 0 bases at J, leaving 6 bases unmatched. CDR1 is SQVTM and CDR2 is ANQGSEA in the germline V gene. The CDR3 length is 16 residues. In DNA form, the CDR3 reads TGCAGCGTTAGGACAGGGATCGGCTCTGGGGCCAACGTCCTGACTTTC. Amino acids: CSVRTGIGSGANVLTF.

The sample holds one count of this clone. This chain links TRBV27 with TRBJ2-7; the D gene is possibly TRBD2 (5 bases). The CDR3 consists of 15 residues. Germline loops: CDR1 MNHEY, CDR2 SMNVEV (reference sequence). Trimming cost V 7 bases and J 3 bases, with 19 bases left between them. CDR3: CASKISAGDFYEQYF. CDR3 nucleotides: TGTGCCAGCAAAATTAGCGCTGGGGATTTCTACGAGCAGTACTTC.

The table lists this clone with a count of one. This sample includes further DNA sequences coding for the same CDR3. The genes are TRBV28 and TRBJ2-1; D gene uncertain. CDR3 length: 11 amino acids. Germline CDR1 and CDR2: MDHEN and SYDVKM. V was pared by 5 bases and J by 9 bases, with 8 bases between. This CDR3 reads CASSLSGEQFF. CDR3 in DNA: TGTGCCAGCAGTCTCTCCGGTGAGCAGTTCTTC. The variable domain in full, with the rest retrieved from reference TRBV28 and TRBJ2-1, is DVKVTQSSRYLVKRTGEKVFLECVQDMDHENMFWYRQDPGLGLRLIYFSYDVKMKEKGDIPEGYSVSREKKERFSLILESASTNQTSMYLCASSLSGEQFFGPGTRLTVL.

The chain employs TRBV29-1 and TRBJ2-5; D call uncertain. The CDR3 consists of 13 residues. Germline V gives CDR1 SQVTM, CDR2 ANQGSEA. The ends were cut back, 4 bases at V and 5 bases at J, with 14 bases in the middle. CDR3 sequence reads: CSVVAALRETQYF. DNA for the CDR3: TGCAGCGTTGTGGCAGCGTTAAGGGAGACCCAGTACTTC.

V is TRBV6-6 and J is TRBJ1-5; 7 bases align to TRBD1. In germline, CDR1 is MNHNY, CDR2 SVGAGI (reference sequence). The V segment lost 2 bases and the J segment 3 bases; nucleotides outside the gene matches: 4. The CDR3 has 15 residues. CDR3 sequence: CASSYPDRVNQPQHF. The DNA of the CDR3 is TGTGCCAGCAGTTACCCAGACAGGGTCAATCAGCCCCAGCATTTT.

V is TRBV5-1 and J is TRBJ2-7; 7 bases align to TRBD2. This CDR3 region has 16 residues. CDR1 is SGHRS and CDR2 is YFSETQ in the germline V gene. V trimming: 0 bases; J trimming: 0 bases; junction bases outside the gene matches: 6. The CDR3 loop reads CASSLEGGISSYEQYF. The CDR3 coding sequence is TGCGCCAGCAGCTTGGAGGGAGGGATCAGCTCCTACGAGCAGTACTTC. Filled out from reference TRBV5-1 and TRBJ2-7, the complete variable domain reads KAGVTQTPRYLIKTRGQQVTLSCSPISGHRSVSWYQQTPGQGLQFLFEYFSETQRNKGNFPGRFSGRQFSNSRSEMNVSTLELGDSALYLCASSLEGGISSYEQYFGPGTRLTVT.

CDR3 sequence reads: CATSRVRQFSLSGSLRGEQYF. The DNA for the CDR3 is TGTGCCACCAGCAGAGTCAGACAGTTCTCCCTTAGCGGGAGCCTCCGGGGCGAGCAGTACTTC. The V gene is TRBV15, the J gene TRBJ2-7; 9 nucleotides align to TRBD2. With 1 base clipped from V and 6 bases from J, the junction kept 25 bases outside the gene matches. The CDR3 consists of 21 residues. CDR1 LNHNV and CDR2 YYDKDF come from the germline V gene (reference sequence).

On this clone itself: One end of the junction varies from germline; a read error may be responsible. This sample includes further DNA sequences coding for the same CDR3. The chain employs TRBV13 and TRBJ2-3; perhaps TRBD1 as D (6 bases). CDR3 length: 14 amino acids. The germline V gene has CDR1 PRHDT and CDR2 FYEKMQ (reference sequence). In DNA, the CDR3 is TGTGCCAGCAGCCTAGGACAGAACACAGATACGCAGTATTTT. Protein product: CASSLGQNTDTQYF.

The chain combines TRBV27 with TRBJ2-7; a possible D gene is TRBD2 (5 bases). The CDR3 is 15 amino acids. Germline V lookup: CDR1 MNHEY, CDR2 SMNVEV (reference sequence). Trimming removed 7 bases from V and 5 bases from J, with 21 bases in between. The CDR3 here is CASTPVGSDPHEQYF. The CDR3 DNA is TGTGCCAGCACCCCGGTAGGGAGCGATCCACACGAGCAGTACTTC.

The chain employs TRBV30 and TRBJ2-3; D remains ambiguous. In germline, CDR1 is GTSNPN, CDR2 SVGIG (reference sequence). V lost 0 bases and J 2 bases, leaving 6 bases between the germline ends. The CDR3 consists of 13 residues. This chain's CDR3 is CAWSVGITDTQYF. The CDR3 nucleotides are TGTGCCTGGAGTGTAGGGATCACAGATACGCAGTATTTT.

This clone appeared a few times. The rearrangement links TRBV7-9 to TRBJ2-3; TRBD2 matches at 12 bases. Germline loops: CDR1 SEHNR, CDR2 FQNEAQ (reference sequence). This CDR3 has 16 amino acids. Trimming at V came to 7 bases and at J to 5 bases, leaving 10 bases not matched to a gene. CDR3: CASTVSGLAGIDTQYF. The CDR3 DNA is TGTGCCAGCACCGTGTCCGGACTAGCGGGAATAGATACGCAGTATTTT.

Only one count was recorded for this clone. The CDR3 spells CASSLSGNNEQFF. CDR3 nucleotide sequence: TGTGCCAGCAGCTTGAGTGGGAACAATGAGCAGTTCTTC. This sequence joins TRBV7-3 and TRBJ2-1; D remains unclear. Germline loops: CDR1 SGHTA, CDR2 FQGTGA. Trimming took off 3 bases at V and 5 bases at J, with 8 bases between the two ends. The CDR3 covers 13 residues. The full variable domain, its missing parts supplied by reference TRBV7-3 and TRBJ2-1, is GAGVSQTPSNKVTEKGKYVELRCDPISGHTALYWYRQSLGQGPEFLIYFQGTGAADDSGLPNDRFFAVRPEGSVSTLKIQRTERGDSAVYLCASSLSGNNEQFFGPGTRLTVL.

This rearrangement joins TRBV4-1 to TRBJ1-2, with a tentative D call TRBD1 (6 bases). The CDR3 has 14 amino acids. Germline V gene lookup returns CDR1 MGHRA and CDR2 YSYEKL. V gave up 2 bases and J gave up 7 bases, with 14 bases separating them. The CDR3 sequence is CASSQTSAGVGYTF. The CDR3 coding sequence is TGCGCCAGCAGCCAAACCTCCGCAGGGGTTGGCTACACCTTC.

The chain combines TRBV6-5 with TRBJ2-7; D is ambiguous. The CDR3 loop spans 11 amino acids. V lost 7 bases, J lost 1 base, and 5 bases lay in between. Germline CDR1 MNHEY, CDR2 SVGAGI. CDR3 in amino acids: CASTHSYEQYF. The CDR3 DNA reads TGTGCCAGCACCCATTCCTACGAGCAGTACTTC.